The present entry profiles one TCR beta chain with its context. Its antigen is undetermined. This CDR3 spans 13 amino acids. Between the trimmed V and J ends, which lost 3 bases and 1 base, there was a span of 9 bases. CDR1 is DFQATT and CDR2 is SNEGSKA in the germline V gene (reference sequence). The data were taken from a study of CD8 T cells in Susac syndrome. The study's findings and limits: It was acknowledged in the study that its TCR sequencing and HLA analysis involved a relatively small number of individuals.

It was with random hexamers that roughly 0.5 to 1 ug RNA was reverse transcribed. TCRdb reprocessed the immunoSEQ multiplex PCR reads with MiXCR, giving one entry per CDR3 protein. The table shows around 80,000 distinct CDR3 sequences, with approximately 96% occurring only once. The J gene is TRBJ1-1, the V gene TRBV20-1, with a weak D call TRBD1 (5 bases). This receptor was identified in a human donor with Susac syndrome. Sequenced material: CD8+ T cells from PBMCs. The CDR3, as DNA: TGCAGTGCTAGGAGGACACAGAACACTGAAGCTTTCTTT. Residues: CSARRTQNTEAFF.